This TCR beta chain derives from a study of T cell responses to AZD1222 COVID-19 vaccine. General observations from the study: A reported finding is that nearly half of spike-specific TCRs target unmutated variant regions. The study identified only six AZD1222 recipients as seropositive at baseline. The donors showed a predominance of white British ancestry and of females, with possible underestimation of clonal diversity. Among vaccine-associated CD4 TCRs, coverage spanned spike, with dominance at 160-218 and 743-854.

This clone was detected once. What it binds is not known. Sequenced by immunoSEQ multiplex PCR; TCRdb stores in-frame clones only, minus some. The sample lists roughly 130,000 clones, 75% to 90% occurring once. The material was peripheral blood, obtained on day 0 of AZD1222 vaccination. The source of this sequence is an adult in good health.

The CDR3 protein is CASSHAKRGYNSPLHF. CDR3 nucleotide sequence: TGTGCCAGCAGCCACGCGAAACGGGGGTATAATTCACCCCTCCACTTT. The chain joins TRBV6-2 or TRBV6-3 to TRBJ1-6; TRBD1 is a possible D gene (5 bases). Trimming stripped 6 bases from V and 4 bases from J, with 16 bases between. Germline values: CDR1 MNHEY, CDR2 SVGEGT. The CDR3 loop spans 16 amino acids.